This T cell receptor (beta chain) appears in the sequencing data of a study of blood T cell repertoires in COVID-19. Study background: COVID-19 samples from acute and convalescent phases originated in the United States, Italy and Spain.

Exposed study participants had met a COVID-19 case within 2 weeks before entry. CDR3 length: 19 amino acids. Germline loops: CDR1 SGDLS, CDR2 YYNGEE. Germline trimming cut 1 base from V and 4 bases from J; bases unmatched to any gene: 11. As originally analysed: The assay estimated nucleated cells by amplifying reference gene primers. Sequenced by immunoSEQ multiplex PCR; TCRdb stores in-frame clones only, minus some. V, J and clone size are those of that table, while D and trimming were read from the DNA. The sample has roughly 230,000 clones, about 85% seen once. The chain joins TRBV9 to TRBJ2-2, with TRBD2 matching 12 bases. The receptor's source is a woman in her fifties or sixties who had been exposed to COVID-19. Material for sequencing was PBMCs or T cells enriched from blood (not recorded which). As DNA, the CDR3 is TGTGCCAGCAGCGTAAGCCCTAGCGGGGGGGCGAAGGGCACCGGGGAGCTGTTTTTT. It is translated as CASSVSPSGGAKGTGELFF.